The clone carrying this T cell receptor (beta chain) appeared a few times. This sample is drawn from a study of PD-L1 blockade in urothelial cancer. The sample's time point: pretreatment peripheral blood. Patients were diagnosed with urothelial carcinoma, either locally advanced or metastatic. Germline-derived CDR1 and CDR2 are LGHNA and YNFKEQ. The CDR3 spans 15 residues. J was trimmed by 9 bases and V by 2 bases; bases with no gene match: 12. The assay was immunoSEQ multiplex PCR, and TCRdb's table has in-frame clones only and misses some. This repertoire shows around 86,000 clones, approximately 80% found once; its top ten account for 6.5% to 8%.

The J gene is TRBJ1-2, the V gene TRBV4-2, with TRBD1 matching 7 bases. The TCR comes from a man in his forties or fifties with urothelial cancer. The sequenced sample was PBMCs, obtained around atezolizumab (anti-PD-L1) treatment. This CDR3 reads CASSQPQQGFESYTF. For the CDR3, the DNA is TGTGCCAGCAGCCAACCACAACAGGGGTTTGAGAGCTACACCTTC.